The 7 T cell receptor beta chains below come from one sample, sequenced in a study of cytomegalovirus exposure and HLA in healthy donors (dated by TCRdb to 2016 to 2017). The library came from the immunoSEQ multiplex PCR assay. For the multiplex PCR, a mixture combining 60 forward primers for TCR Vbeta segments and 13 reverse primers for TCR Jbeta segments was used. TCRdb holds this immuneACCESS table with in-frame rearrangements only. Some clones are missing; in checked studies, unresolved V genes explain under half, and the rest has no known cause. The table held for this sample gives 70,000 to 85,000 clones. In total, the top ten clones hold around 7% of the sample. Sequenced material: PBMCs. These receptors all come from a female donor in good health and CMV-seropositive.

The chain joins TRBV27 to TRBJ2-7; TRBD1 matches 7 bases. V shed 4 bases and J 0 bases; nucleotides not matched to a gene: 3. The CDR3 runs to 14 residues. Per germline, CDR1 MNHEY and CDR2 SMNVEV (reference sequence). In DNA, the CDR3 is TGTGCCAGCAGTTCGGGACAGCTCTCCTACGAGCAGTACTTC. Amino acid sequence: CASSSGQLSYEQYF.

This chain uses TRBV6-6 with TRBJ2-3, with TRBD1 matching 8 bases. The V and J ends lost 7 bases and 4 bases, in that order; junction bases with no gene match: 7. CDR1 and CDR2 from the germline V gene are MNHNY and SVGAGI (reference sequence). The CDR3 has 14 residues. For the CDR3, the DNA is TGTGCCAGCATGCAGCAGGGGGCATCAGATACGCAGTATTTT. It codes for CASMQQGASDTQYF.

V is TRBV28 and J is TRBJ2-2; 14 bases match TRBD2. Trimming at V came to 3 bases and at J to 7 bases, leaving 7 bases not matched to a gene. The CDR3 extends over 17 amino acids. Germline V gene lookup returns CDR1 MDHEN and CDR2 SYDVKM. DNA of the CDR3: TGTGCCAGCAGTTTGGGACTAGCGGGAGTAGGGATCGGGGAGCTGTTTTTT. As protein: CASSLGLAGVGIGELFF.

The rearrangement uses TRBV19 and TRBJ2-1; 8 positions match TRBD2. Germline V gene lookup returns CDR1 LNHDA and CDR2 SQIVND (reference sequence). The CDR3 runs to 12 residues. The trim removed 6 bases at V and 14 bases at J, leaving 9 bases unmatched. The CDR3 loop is CASRPSGGKEFF. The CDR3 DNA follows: TGTGCCAGTAGGCCAAGCGGGGGAAAGGAGTTCTTC.

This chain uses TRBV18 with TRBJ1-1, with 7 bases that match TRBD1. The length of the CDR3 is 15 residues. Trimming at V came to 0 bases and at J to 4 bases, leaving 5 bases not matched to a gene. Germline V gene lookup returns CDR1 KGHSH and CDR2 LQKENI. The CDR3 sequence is CASSPPKGATTEAFF. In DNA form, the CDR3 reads TGTGCCAGCTCACCACCAAAGGGGGCGACCACTGAAGCTTTCTTT.

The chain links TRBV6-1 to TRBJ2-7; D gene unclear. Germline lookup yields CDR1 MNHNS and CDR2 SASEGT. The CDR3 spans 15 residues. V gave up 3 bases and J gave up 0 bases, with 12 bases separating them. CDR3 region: CASSDDFLNSYEQYF. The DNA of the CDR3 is TGTGCCAGCAGTGATGACTTCTTAAACTCCTACGAGCAGTACTTC.

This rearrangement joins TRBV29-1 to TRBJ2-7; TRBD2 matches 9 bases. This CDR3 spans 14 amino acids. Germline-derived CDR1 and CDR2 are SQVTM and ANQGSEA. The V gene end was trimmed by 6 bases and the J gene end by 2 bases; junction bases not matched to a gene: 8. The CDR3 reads CSVVSGGPPYEQYF. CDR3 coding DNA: TGCAGCGTAGTTAGCGGGGGCCCCCCCTACGAGCAGTACTTC.